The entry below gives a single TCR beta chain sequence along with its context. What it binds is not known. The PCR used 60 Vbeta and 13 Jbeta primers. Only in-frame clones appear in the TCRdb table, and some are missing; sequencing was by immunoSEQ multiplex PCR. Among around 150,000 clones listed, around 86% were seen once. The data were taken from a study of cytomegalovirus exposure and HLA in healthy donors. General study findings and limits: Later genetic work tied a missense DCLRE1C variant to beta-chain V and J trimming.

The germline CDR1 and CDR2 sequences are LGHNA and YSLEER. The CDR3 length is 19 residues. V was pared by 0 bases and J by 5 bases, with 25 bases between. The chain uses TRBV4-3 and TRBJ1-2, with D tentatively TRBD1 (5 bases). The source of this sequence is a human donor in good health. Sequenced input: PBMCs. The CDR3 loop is CASSQEVEPPSYGAYGYTF. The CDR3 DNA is TGCGCCAGCAGCCAAGAGGTAGAACCCCCCTCATATGGGGCTTATGGCTACACCTTC.